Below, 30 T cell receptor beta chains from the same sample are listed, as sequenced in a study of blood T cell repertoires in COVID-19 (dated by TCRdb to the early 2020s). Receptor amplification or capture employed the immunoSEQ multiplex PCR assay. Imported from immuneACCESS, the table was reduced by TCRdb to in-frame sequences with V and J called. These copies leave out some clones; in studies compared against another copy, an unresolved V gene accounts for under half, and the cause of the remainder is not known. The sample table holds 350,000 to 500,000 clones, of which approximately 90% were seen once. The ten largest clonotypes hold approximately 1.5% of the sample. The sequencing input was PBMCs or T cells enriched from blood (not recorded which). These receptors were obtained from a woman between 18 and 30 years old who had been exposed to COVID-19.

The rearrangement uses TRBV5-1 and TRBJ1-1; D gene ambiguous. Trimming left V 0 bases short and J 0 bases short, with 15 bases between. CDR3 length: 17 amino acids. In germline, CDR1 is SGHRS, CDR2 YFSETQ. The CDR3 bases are TGCGCCAGCAGCTTGGATCCCCCTGCTGCGCTGAACACTGAAGCTTTCTTT. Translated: CASSLDPPAALNTEAFF.

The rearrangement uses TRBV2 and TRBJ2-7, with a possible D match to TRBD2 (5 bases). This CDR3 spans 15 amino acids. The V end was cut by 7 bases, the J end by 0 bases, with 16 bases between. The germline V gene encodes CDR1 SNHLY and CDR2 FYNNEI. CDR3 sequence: CASTGLSKGSYEQYF. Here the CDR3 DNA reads TGTGCCAGCACGGGGTTGTCGAAGGGCTCCTACGAGCAGTACTTC.

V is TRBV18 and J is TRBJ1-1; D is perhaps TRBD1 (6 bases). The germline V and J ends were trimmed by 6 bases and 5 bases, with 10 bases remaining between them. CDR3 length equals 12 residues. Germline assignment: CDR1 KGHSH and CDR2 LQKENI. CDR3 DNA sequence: TGTGCCAGCTCCCGACAGGCGACTGAAGCTTTCTTT. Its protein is CASSRQATEAFF.

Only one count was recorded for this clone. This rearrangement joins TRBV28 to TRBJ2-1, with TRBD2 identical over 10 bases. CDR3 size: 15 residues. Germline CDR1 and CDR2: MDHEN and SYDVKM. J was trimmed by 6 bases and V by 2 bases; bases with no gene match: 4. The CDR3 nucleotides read TGTGCCAGCAGTTTAATGAGCGGGGGGGGCAATGAGCAGTTCTTC. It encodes CASSLMSGGGNEQFF.

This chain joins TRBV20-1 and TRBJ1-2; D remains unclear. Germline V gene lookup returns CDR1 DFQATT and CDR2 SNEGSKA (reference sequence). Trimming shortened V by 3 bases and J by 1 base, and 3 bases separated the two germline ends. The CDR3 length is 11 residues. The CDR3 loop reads CSASFNYGYTF. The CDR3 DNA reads TGCAGTGCTAGCTTTAACTATGGCTACACCTTC.

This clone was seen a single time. The CDR3: CATSDPQGVGRGSETQYF. CDR3 DNA sequence: TGTGCCACCAGTGACCCACAGGGCGTGGGGCGCGGTTCGGAGACCCAGTACTTC. The chain carries TRBV24-1 and TRBJ2-5, with D tentatively TRBD1 (6 bases). Germline loops: CDR1 KGHDR, CDR2 SFDVKD. The CDR3 runs to 18 residues. Trimming pared 4 bases from V and 5 bases from J, leaving 25 bases between.

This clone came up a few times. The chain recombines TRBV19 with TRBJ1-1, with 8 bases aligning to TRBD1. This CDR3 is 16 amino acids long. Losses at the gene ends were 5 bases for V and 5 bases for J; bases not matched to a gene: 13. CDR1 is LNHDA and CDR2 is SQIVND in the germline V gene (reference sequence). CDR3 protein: CASSPTPGQALTEAFF. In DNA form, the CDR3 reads TGTGCCAGTAGTCCGACCCCGGGACAGGCATTGACTGAAGCTTTCTTT.

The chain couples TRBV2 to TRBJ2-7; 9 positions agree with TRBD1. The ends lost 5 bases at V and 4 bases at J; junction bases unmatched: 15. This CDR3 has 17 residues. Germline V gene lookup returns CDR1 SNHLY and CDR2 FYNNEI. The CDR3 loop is CASSTIWTGEKGYEQYF. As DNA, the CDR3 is TGTGCCAGCAGTACTATTTGGACAGGGGAAAAGGGATACGAGCAGTACTTC. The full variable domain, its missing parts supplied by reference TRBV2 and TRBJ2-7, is EPEVTQTPSHQVTQMGQEVILRCVPISNHLYFYWYRQILGQKVEFLVSFYNNEISEKSEIFDDQFSVERPDGSNFTLKIRSTKLEDSAMYFCASSTIWTGEKGYEQYFGPGTRLTVT.

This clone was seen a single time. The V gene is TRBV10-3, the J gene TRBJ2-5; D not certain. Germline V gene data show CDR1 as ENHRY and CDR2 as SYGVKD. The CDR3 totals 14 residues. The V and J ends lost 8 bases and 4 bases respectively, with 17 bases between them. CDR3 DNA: TGTGCCATCTCGAGCTCAGACACATCAGAGACCCAGTACTTC. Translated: CAISSSDTSETQYF.

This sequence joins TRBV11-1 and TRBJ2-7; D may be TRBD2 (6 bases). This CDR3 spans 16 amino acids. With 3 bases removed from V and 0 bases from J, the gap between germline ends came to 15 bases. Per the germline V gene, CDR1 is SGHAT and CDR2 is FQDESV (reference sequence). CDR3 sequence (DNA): TGTGCCAGCAGCTTTGATACGGGAGCCTACTCCTACGAGCAGTACTTC. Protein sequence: CASSFDTGAYSYEQYF. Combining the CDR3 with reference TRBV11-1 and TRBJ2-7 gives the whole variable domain EAEVAQSPRYKITEKSQAVAFWCDPISGHATLYWYRQILGQGPELLVQFQDESVVDDSQLPKDRFSAERLKGVDSTLKIQPAELGDSAMYLCASSFDTGAYSYEQYFGPGTRLTVT.

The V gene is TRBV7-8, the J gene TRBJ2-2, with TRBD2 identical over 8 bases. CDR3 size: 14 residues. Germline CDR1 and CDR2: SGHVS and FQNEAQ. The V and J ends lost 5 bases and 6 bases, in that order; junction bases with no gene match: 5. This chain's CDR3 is CASSKRTSPGELFF. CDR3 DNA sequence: TGTGCCAGCAGCAAGCGGACTAGCCCCGGGGAGCTGTTTTTT.

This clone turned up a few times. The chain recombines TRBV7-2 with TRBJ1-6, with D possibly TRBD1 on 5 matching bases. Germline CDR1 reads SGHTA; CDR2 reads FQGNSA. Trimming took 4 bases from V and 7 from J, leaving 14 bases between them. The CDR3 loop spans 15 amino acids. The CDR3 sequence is CASSSGGGVNSPLHF. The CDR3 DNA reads TGTGCCAGCAGCTCCGGGGGAGGGGTCAATTCACCCCTCCACTTT.

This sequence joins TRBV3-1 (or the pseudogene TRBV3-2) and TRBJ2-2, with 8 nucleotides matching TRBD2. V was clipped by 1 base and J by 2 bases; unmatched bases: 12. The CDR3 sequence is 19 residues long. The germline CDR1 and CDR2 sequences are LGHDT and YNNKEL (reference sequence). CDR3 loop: CASSQVFAGTRANTGELFF. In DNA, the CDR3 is TGTGCCAGCAGCCAAGTGTTCGCCGGGACTAGAGCCAACACCGGGGAGCTGTTTTTT.

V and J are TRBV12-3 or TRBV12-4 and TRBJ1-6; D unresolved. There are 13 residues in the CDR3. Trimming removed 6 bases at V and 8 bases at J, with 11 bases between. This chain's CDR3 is CASSLTKDSPLHF. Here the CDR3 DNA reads TGTGCCAGCAGCCTGACAAAGGATTCACCCCTCCACTTT.

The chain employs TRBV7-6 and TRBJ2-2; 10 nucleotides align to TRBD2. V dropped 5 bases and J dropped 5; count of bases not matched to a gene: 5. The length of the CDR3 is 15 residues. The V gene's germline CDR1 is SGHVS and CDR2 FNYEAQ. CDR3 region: CASSPSGGGTGELFF. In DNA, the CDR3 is TGTGCCAGCAGCCCTAGCGGGGGAGGGACCGGGGAGCTGTTTTTT.

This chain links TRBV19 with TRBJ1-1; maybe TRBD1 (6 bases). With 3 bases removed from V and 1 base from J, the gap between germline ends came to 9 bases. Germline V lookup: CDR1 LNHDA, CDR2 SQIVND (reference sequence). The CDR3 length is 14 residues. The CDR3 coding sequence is TGTGCCAGTAGTATTGGACAGTGGAACACTGAAGCTTTCTTT. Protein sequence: CASSIGQWNTEAFF.

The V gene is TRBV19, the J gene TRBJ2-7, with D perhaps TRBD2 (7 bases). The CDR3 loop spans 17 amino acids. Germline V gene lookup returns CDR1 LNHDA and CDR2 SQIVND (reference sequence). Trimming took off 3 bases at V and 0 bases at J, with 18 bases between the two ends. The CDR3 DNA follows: TGTGCCAGTAGTATGCCCTCGGGGGGCCCCAACTCCTACGAGCAGTACTTC. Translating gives CASSMPSGGPNSYEQYF.

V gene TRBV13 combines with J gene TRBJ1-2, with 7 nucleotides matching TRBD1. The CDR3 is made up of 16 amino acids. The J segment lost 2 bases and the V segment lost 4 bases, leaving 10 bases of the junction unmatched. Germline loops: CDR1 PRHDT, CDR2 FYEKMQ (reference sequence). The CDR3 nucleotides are TGTGCCAGCAGCTCTAGGGCGGGACAGAGAAACTATGGCTACACCTTC. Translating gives CASSSRAGQRNYGYTF.

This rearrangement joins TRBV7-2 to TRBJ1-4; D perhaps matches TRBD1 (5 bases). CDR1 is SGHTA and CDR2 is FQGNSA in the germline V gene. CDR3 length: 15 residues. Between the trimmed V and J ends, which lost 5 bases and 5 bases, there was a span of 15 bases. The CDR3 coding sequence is TGTGCCAGCAGCCTAAGTGGGCAGGGAAATGAAAAACTGTTTTTT. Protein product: CASSLSGQGNEKLFF.

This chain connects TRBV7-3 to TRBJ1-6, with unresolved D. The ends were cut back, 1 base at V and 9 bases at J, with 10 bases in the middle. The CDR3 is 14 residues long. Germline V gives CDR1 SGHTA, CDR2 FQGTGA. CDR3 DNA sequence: TGTGCCAGCAGCTTAAACGTAGTGTTTTCACCCCTCCACTTT. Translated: CASSLNVVFSPLHF. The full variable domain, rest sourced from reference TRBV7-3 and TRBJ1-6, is GAGVSQTPSNKVTEKGKYVELRCDPISGHTALYWYRQSLGQGPEFLIYFQGTGAADDSGLPNDRFFAVRPEGSVSTLKIQRTERGDSAVYLCASSLNVVFSPLHFGNGTRLTVT.

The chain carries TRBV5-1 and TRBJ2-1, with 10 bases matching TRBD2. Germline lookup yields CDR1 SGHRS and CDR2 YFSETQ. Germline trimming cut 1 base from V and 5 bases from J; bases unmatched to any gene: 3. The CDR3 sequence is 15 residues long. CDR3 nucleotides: TGCGCCAGCAGCTTGACTAGCGGGGCCAACAATGAGCAGTTCTTC. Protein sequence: CASSLTSGANNEQFF.

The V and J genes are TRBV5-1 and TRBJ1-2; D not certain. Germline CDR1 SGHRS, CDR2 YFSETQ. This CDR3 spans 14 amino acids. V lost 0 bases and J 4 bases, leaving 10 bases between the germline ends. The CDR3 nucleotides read TGCGCCAGCAGCTTGGATACAGAACTCTATGGCTACACCTTC. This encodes CASSLDTELYGYTF.

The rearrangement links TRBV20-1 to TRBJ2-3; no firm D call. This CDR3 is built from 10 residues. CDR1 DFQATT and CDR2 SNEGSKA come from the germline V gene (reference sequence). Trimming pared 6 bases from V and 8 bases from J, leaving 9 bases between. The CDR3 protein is CSAARGTQYF. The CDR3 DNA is TGCAGTGCCGCGCGCGGTACGCAGTATTTT.

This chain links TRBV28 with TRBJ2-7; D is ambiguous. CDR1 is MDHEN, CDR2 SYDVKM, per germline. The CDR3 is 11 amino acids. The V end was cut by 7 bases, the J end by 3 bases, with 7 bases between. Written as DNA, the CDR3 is TGTGCCAGCATACAGAACTACGAGCAGTACTTC. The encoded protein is CASIQNYEQYF.

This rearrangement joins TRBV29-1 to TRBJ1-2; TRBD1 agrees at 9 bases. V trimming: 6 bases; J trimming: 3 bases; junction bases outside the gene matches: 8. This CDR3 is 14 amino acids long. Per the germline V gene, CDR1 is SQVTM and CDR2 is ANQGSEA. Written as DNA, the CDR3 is TGCAGCGTCGACACATGGACAGGGGACTATGGCTACACCTTC. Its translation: CSVDTWTGDYGYTF.

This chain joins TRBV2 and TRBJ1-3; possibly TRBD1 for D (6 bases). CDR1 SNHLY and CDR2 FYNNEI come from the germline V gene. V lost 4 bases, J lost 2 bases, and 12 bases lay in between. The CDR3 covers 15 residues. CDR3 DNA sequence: TGTGCCAGCAGTGCCTTGGACAGACCTGGAAACACCATATATTTT. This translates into CASSALDRPGNTIYF.

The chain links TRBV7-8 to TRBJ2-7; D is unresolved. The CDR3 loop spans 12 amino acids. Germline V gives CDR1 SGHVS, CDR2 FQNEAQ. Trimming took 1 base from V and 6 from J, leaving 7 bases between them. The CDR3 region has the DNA TGTGCCAGCAGCTTAGTTGGTAGCGAGCAGTACTTC. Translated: CASSLVGSEQYF.

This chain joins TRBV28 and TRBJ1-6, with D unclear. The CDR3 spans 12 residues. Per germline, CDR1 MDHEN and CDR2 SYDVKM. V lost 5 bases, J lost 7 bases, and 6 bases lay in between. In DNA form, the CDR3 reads TGTGCCAGCAGTCCGAGAAATTCACCCCTCCACTTT. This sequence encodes CASSPRNSPLHF. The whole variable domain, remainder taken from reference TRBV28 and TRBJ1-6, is DVKVTQSSRYLVKRTGEKVFLECVQDMDHENMFWYRQDPGLGLRLIYFSYDVKMKEKGDIPEGYSVSREKKERFSLILESASTNQTSMYLCASSPRNSPLHFGNGTRLTVT.

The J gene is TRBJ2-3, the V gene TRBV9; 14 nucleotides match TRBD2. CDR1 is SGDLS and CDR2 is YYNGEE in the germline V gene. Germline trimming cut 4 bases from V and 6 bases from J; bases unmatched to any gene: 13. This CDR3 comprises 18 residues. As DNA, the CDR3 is TGTGCCAGCAGCTCATCTCACCCGGGACTAGCGGGGGAGGATACGCAGTATTTT. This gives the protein CASSSSHPGLAGEDTQYF.

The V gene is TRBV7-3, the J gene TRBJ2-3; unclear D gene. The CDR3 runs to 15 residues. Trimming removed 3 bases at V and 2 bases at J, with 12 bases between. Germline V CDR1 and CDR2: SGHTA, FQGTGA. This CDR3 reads CASSFEGANTDTQYF. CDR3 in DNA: TGTGCCAGCAGCTTCGAAGGAGCGAACACAGATACGCAGTATTTT.